This TCR beta chain was sequenced in a study of OX40 agonist ivuxolimab in advanced cancers. Clones were sequenced by immunoSEQ multiplex PCR, and TCRdb holds only the in-frame ones, with some missing. The sample yields fewer than 30,000 clones, about nine tenths seen once. The study, taken as a whole, reports: Fewer expanded clones were found on average in CD4+ than in CD8+ T cells. Circulating CD4+ and CD8+ T cells showed clonal expansion by week 6 at 0.1 to 3.0 mg/kg.

A word on this clone: Its antigen is as yet unknown.

Germline CDR1 is KGHSH and CDR2 is LQKENI. With 0 bases removed from V and 5 bases from J, the gap between germline ends came to 19 bases. CDR3 length: 18 residues. The receptor's source is an adult with an advanced solid tumor such as melanoma, head and neck, liver or kidney cancer. This chain links TRBV18 with TRBJ2-2; tentative D call: TRBD1 (6 bases). The specimen was CD4+ or CD8+ T cells sorted from blood, collected in a trial of the OX40 agonist ivuxolimab. The CDR3 sequence is CASSPPRDMGERTGELFF. The CDR3 DNA is TGTGCCAGCTCACCACCAAGGGACATGGGGGAAAGGACCGGGGAGCTGTTTTTT.